A single sample is the source of the 9 T cell receptor beta chains below, sequenced in a study of PD-1 blockade in classical Hodgkin lymphoma. Clones were read by immunoSEQ multiplex PCR, and TCRdb kept only the in-frame ones, dropping some. The table lists 12,000 to 15,000 clones, 82% of them singletons. All patients relapsed after autologous stem cell transplantation, and brentuximab vedotin exposure varied. This specimen was peripheral blood mononuclear cells (PBMCs), taken at baseline. These receptors all come from a human donor with classical Hodgkin lymphoma.

This chain uses TRBV7-9 with TRBJ2-2, with 7 positions matching TRBD1. This CDR3 region has 15 residues. Germline V gene data show CDR1 as SEHNR and CDR2 as FQNEAQ (reference sequence). V lost 3 bases, J lost 3 bases, and 4 bases stayed unmatched. The CDR3 DNA reads as TGTGCCAGCAGCTTTAGACAGGGTGACACCGGGGAGCTGTTTTTT. Translation gives CASSFRQGDTGELFF.

The genes are TRBV27 and TRBJ2-5; no reliable D call. Germline assignment: CDR1 MNHEY and CDR2 SMNVEV (reference sequence). The CDR3 consists of 14 residues. V lost 5 bases, J lost 3 bases, and 13 bases lay in between. CDR3 bases: TGTGCCAGCAGTCCCCGTGGTAGCAAAGAGACCCAGTACTTC. It yields the protein CASSPRGSKETQYF.

J is TRBJ2-3 and V is TRBV11-1; D gene uncertain. This CDR3 is 12 amino acids long. Germline V gene lookup returns CDR1 SGHAT and CDR2 FQDESV (reference sequence). The ends were cut back, 1 base at V and 9 bases at J, with 8 bases in the middle. In DNA form, the CDR3 reads TGTGCCAGCAGCTTAGACCCTGCCACGCAGTATTTT. Protein: CASSLDPATQYF. Variable domain in full (rest from reference TRBV11-1 and TRBJ2-3): EAEVAQSPRYKITEKSQAVAFWCDPISGHATLYWYRQILGQGPELLVQFQDESVVDDSQLPKDRFSAERLKGVDSTLKIQPAELGDSAMYLCASSLDPATQYFGPGTRLTVL.

The chain couples TRBV28 to TRBJ2-5, with TRBD1 as a possible D gene (6 bases). The CDR3 extends over 15 amino acids. The germline gives CDR1 MDHEN, CDR2 SYDVKM. V was trimmed by 5 bases and J by 5 bases, leaving 18 bases between them. In nucleotides, the CDR3 is TGTGCCAGCAGTACTATACAGGGCGGTGGGGAGACCCAGTACTTC. Translating gives CASSTIQGGGETQYF.

The chain carries TRBV7-2 and TRBJ1-2; possibly TRBD1 for D (5 bases). V lost 2 bases and J 4 bases, leaving 14 bases between the germline ends. The germline V gene encodes CDR1 SGHTA and CDR2 FQGNSA. This CDR3 region has 15 residues. CDR3 loop: CASSLSTQRGYGYTF. CDR3 nucleotides: TGTGCCAGCAGCTTATCGACCCAAAGGGGCTATGGCTACACCTTC.

To note about this clone: Sequence at one end of the junction differs from germline and may be a read error. The sample carries other DNA sequences with the same CDR3. The chain links TRBV7-9 to TRBJ2-2; maybe TRBD2 (5 bases). CDR3 length: 17 residues. Looked up from germline, CDR1 is SEHNR and CDR2 is FQNEAQ (reference sequence). CDR3 sequence reads: CASSPLGSDLGTGELFF. DNA of the CDR3: TGTGCCAGCAGCCCTCTTGGTAGCGACCTGGGCACCGGGGAACTGTTTTTT.

In this sample, this clone is medium-sized. V and J are TRBV9 and TRBJ2-5; D gene unclear. Germline lookup yields CDR1 SGDLS and CDR2 YYNGEE. V was pared by 0 bases and J by 2 bases, with 17 bases between. The length of the CDR3 is 17 residues. The CDR3 DNA sequence: TGTGCCAGCAGCGTAGGGGGAATCGGGTGGGATCAAGAGACCCAGTACTTC. Protein: CASSVGGIGWDQETQYF.

The chain has TRBV5-1 and TRBJ2-6, with 8 bases aligning to TRBD1. The CDR3 is made up of 22 amino acids. Germline assignment: CDR1 SGHRS and CDR2 YFSETQ. V gave up 5 bases and J gave up 0 bases; unmatched junction bases: 22. The DNA for the CDR3 is TGCGCCAGCAGGTTTGGGGCAGGGGGCAGGGGGCAATCCTCCTCTGGGGCCAACGTCCTGACTTTC. Protein sequence: CASRFGAGGRGQSSSGANVLTF. Using reference TRBV5-1 and TRBJ2-6 for the parts outside the CDR3, the full variable domain is KAGVTQTPRYLIKTRGQQVTLSCSPISGHRSVSWYQQTPGQGLQFLFEYFSETQRNKGNFPGRFSGRQFSNSRSEMNVSTLELGDSALYLCASRFGAGGRGQSSSGANVLTFGAGSRLTVL.

The chain links TRBV27 to TRBJ1-4; weak D call: TRBD1 (5 bases). Germline V lookup: CDR1 MNHEY, CDR2 SMNVEV (reference sequence). Deletions cut 6 bases from V and 7 bases from J, with 9 bases between. The CDR3 extends over 12 amino acids. The CDR3 reads CASRGESEKLFF. CDR3 sequence (DNA): TGTGCCAGCAGAGGGGAATCTGAAAAACTGTTTTTT.